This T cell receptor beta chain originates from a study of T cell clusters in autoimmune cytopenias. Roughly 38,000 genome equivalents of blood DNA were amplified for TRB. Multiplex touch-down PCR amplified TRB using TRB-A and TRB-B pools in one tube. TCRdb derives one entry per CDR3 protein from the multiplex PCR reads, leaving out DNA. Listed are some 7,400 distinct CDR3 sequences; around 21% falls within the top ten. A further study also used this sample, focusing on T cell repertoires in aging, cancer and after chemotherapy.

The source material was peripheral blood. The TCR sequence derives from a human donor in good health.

The CDR3 is CATSSRLAGGPTPQETQYF. The rearrangement joins TRBV15 to TRBJ2-5; the D call from TCRdb, TRBD2, cannot be confirmed without DNA. This CDR3 spans 19 amino acids. Germline V gene sequence: CDR1 LNHNV, CDR2 YYDKDF (reference sequence).